Each of the 22 T cell receptor beta chains below was sequenced from the same sample in a study of T-cell memory formation after mild COVID-19. A single record per CDR3 protein comes from TCRdb applying MiXCR to the 5' RACE reads. The data contain approximately 250,000 distinct CDR3 sequences, roughly 17% of them singletons. The material sequenced was PBMCs or a T cell subset sorted from them (not recorded which). The receptors stem from a young man who had mild COVID-19 (a few samples of this study predate the infection). Cell type and time point are not known.

The J gene is TRBJ2-1, the V gene TRBV7-9, with D possibly called TRBD1 or TRBD2 (5 bases each). Trimming removed 4 bases at V and 7 bases at J, with 11 bases between. Germline V lookup: CDR1 SEHNR, CDR2 FQNEAQ (reference sequence). The CDR3 has 13 residues. In nucleotides, the CDR3 is TGTGCCAGCAGCTCTCGAGGGACGAATGAGCAGTTCTTC. This sequence encodes CASSSRGTNEQFF.

The chain is built from TRBV6-5 and TRBJ1-1; D remains ambiguous. Trimming left V 0 bases short and J 5 bases short, with 10 bases between. Germline-derived CDR1 and CDR2 are MNHEY and SVGAGI. CDR3 length: 14 amino acids. The CDR3 sequence: CASSYSPFETEAFF. The CDR3, as DNA: TGTGCCAGCAGTTACTCACCATTCGAGACTGAAGCTTTCTTT.

The chain uses TRBV11-2 and TRBJ2-7, with D tentatively TRBD1 or TRBD2 (5 bases each). The CDR3 is made up of 17 amino acids. V was trimmed by 5 bases and J by 4 bases, leaving 24 bases between them. The V gene's germline CDR1 is SGHAT and CDR2 FQNNGV. The CDR3 region has the DNA TGTGCCAGCAGCCATGAAGAGCTCCCGGGGCCTGTATACGAGCAGTACTTC. It is translated as CASSHEELPGPVYEQYF.

This clonotype was seen a handful of times. The chain employs TRBV7-8 and TRBJ2-4; no clear D. The CDR3 loop spans 16 amino acids. V lost 0 bases and J lost 0, with 9 bases in between. Germline V gene sequence: CDR1 SGHVS, CDR2 FQNEAQ. The CDR3 bases are TGTGCCAGCAGCTTAGCCCCCTTTATAGCCAAAAACATTCAGTACTTC. As protein: CASSLAPFIAKNIQYF.

This clonotype was counted ten times or more. The genes are TRBV6-2 or TRBV6-3 and TRBJ2-5; D may correspond to TRBD1 or TRBD2 (5 bases each). The CDR3 is 15 amino acids. V shed 6 bases and J shed 5 bases, with 19 bases lying between them. The germline gives CDR1 MNHEY, CDR2 SVGEGT. The CDR3 protein is CASSKRDFWGETQYF. The CDR3 DNA reads TGTGCCAGCAGCAAGAGGGATTTCTGGGGGGAGACCCAGTACTTC.

This clonotype was picked up a small number of times. The chain uses TRBV4-3 and TRBJ2-7; 11 nucleotides agree with TRBD2. V dropped 0 bases and J dropped 2; count of bases not matched to a gene: 9. Germline CDR1 is LGHNA and CDR2 is YSLEER. The CDR3 is made up of 18 amino acids. For the CDR3, the DNA is TGCGCCAGCAGCCAAGATTTGGCTAGCGGGGGGACGACCTACGAGCAGTACTTC. It encodes CASSQDLASGGTTYEQYF.

This clonotype was detected ten times or more. The chain links TRBV6-5 to TRBJ2-2, with a possible D match to TRBD1 (6 bases). Germline CDR1 MNHEY, CDR2 SVGAGI. The germline V and J ends were trimmed by 0 bases and 3 bases, with 14 bases remaining between them. The CDR3 spans 17 residues. This chain's CDR3 is CASSYSPRGADTGELFF. The CDR3 DNA sequence: TGTGCCAGCAGTTACTCCCCCAGGGGTGCGGACACCGGGGAGCTGTTTTTT.

This chain connects TRBV16 to TRBJ2-7; 9 nucleotides agree with TRBD2. Trimming took 2 bases from V and 7 from J; bases not matched to a gene: 15. Germline CDR1 KGHSY, CDR2 FQNENV. The CDR3 length is 17 residues. In DNA form, the CDR3 reads TGTGCCAGCAGCCAAGGGCCGGCTAGCGGGGCCCTTTGGGAGCAGTACTTC. Its protein product is CASSQGPASGALWEQYF. The variable domain in full, with the rest retrieved from reference TRBV16 and TRBJ2-7, is GEEVAQTPKHLVRGEGQKAKLYCAPIKGHSYVFWYQQVLKNEFKFLISFQNENVFDETGMPKERFSAKCLPNSPCSLEIQATKLEDSAVYFCASSQGPASGALWEQYFGPGTRLTVT.

In DNA, the CDR3 is TGTGCCAGCAGCTTCAACGACAACTTACAAGAGACCCAGTACTTC. Residues: CASSFNDNLQETQYF. This chain uses TRBV5-6 with TRBJ2-5, with D unresolved. CDR1 is SGHDT, CDR2 YYEEEE, per germline. V was shortened by 2 bases and J by 2 bases, with 13 bases between the two germline ends. This CDR3 region has 15 residues. Combining the CDR3 with reference TRBV5-6 and TRBJ2-5 gives the whole variable domain DAGVTQSPTHLIKTRGQQVTLRCSPKSGHDTVSWYQQALGQGPQFIFQYYEEEERQRGNFPDRFSGHQFPNYSSELNVNALLLGDSALYLCASSFNDNLQETQYFGPGTRLLVL.

V usage is TRBV4-2 and J usage is TRBJ2-4; 11 bases line up with TRBD2. Germline CDR1 and CDR2: LGHNA and YNFKEQ. CDR3 length: 17 residues. V trimming: 0 bases; J trimming: 9 bases; junction bases outside the gene matches: 10. CDR3 region: CASSQEGVAGGIGIQYF. CDR3 sequence (DNA): TGTGCCAGCAGCCAAGAAGGAGTAGCGGGGGGGATCGGCATTCAGTACTTC.

DNA for the CDR3: TGTGCCAGCAGAACCCCCGGGACAGGCAACACTGAAGCTTTCTTT. Translation gives CASRTPGTGNTEAFF. The rearrangement links TRBV6-5 to TRBJ1-1; the match to TRBD1 covers 8 bases. V was clipped by 6 bases and J by 2 bases; unmatched bases: 8. This CDR3 contains 15 residues. Germline CDR1 and CDR2: MNHEY and SVGAGI.

This clonotype was found a few times. V usage is TRBV30 and J usage is TRBJ2-5, with D perhaps matching TRBD1 or TRBD2 (5 bases each). Germline loops: CDR1 GTSNPN, CDR2 SVGIG (reference sequence). Between the trimmed V and J ends, which lost 1 base and 5 bases, there was a span of 20 bases. The CDR3 contains 16 residues. The DNA for the CDR3 is TGTGCCTGGAGTGCCTCCCAGAGGGGAAATGTGGAGACCCAGTACTTC. Its translation is CAWSASQRGNVETQYF.

This clonotype showed up just a few times. The chain combines TRBV28 with TRBJ2-5; the D gene is possibly TRBD2 (5 bases). Deletions cut 6 bases from V and 5 bases from J, with 22 bases between. The CDR3 is 16 amino acids. The germline V gene encodes CDR1 MDHEN and CDR2 SYDVKM. Here the CDR3 reads CASSPFRGSEGETQYF. The CDR3 coding sequence is TGTGCCAGCAGCCCTTTCCGCGGGTCAGAAGGGGAGACCCAGTACTTC. Looking up the rest from reference TRBV28 and TRBJ2-5 gives the full variable domain: DVKVTQSSRYLVKRTGEKVFLECVQDMDHENMFWYRQDPGLGLRLIYFSYDVKMKEKGDIPEGYSVSREKKERFSLILESASTNQTSMYLCASSPFRGSEGETQYFGPGTRLLVL.

This clonotype was seen repeatedly, ten times or more. This chain connects TRBV9 to TRBJ1-2, with D unclear. V lost 4 bases and J 8 bases, leaving 18 bases between the germline ends. This CDR3 region has 14 residues. Germline CDR1 SGDLS, CDR2 YYNGEE. The CDR3 loop is CASSTGVPRGGYTF. In DNA form, the CDR3 reads TGTGCCAGCAGCACCGGGGTCCCCCGCGGAGGCTACACCTTC. The whole variable domain, filled in from reference TRBV9 and TRBJ1-2, reads DSGVTQTPKHLITATGQRVTLRCSPRSGDLSVYWYQQSLDQGLQFLIQYYNGEERAKGNILERFSAQQFPDLHSELNLSSLELGDSALYFCASSTGVPRGGYTFGSGTRLTVV.

This clonotype has only a few counts. The chain employs TRBV9 and TRBJ2-1; a weak D match, TRBD2 (5 bases). Germline V gene lookup returns CDR1 SGDLS and CDR2 YYNGEE. Deletions cut 4 bases from V and 10 bases from J, with 12 bases between. CDR3 length: 12 residues. CDR3 region: CASSPGSVEQFF. The CDR3 DNA follows: TGTGCCAGCAGCCCTGGGAGCGTAGAGCAGTTCTTC.

This rearrangement joins TRBV5-1 to TRBJ2-2; D is perhaps TRBD1 (5 bases). The CDR3 sequence is 15 residues long. Germline CDR1 is SGHRS and CDR2 is YFSETQ. Deletions cut 5 bases from V and 0 bases from J, with 11 bases between. This chain's CDR3 is CASRYRTSNTGELFF. The CDR3 nucleotides read TGCGCCAGCAGGTACAGGACATCGAACACCGGGGAGCTGTTTTTT. The full variable domain, with the rest looked up from reference TRBV5-1 and TRBJ2-2, is KAGVTQTPRYLIKTRGQQVTLSCSPISGHRSVSWYQQTPGQGLQFLFEYFSETQRNKGNFPGRFSGRQFSNSRSEMNVSTLELGDSALYLCASRYRTSNTGELFFGEGSRLTVL.

This clonotype has just a few counts. The chain employs TRBV20-1 and TRBJ2-5; D gene uncertain. This CDR3 is built from 13 residues. CDR1 is DFQATT, CDR2 SNEGSKA, per germline (reference sequence). V gave up 4 bases and J gave up 1 base, with 10 bases separating them. The CDR3 loop is CSANVQPQETQYF. The CDR3 nucleotides read TGCAGTGCTAACGTCCAGCCCCAAGAGACCCAGTACTTC.

V is TRBV6-2 or TRBV6-3 and J is TRBJ2-1; D is possibly TRBD1 (5 bases). From germline, CDR1 is MNHEY and CDR2 SVGEGT. The length of the CDR3 is 15 residues. The V end lost 0 bases, the J end lost 0 bases, and 6 bases lay between the germline ends. The CDR3 spells CASSYSGVSYNEQFF. DNA for the CDR3: TGTGCCAGCAGTTACTCAGGGGTCTCCTACAATGAGCAGTTCTTC.

The chain is built from TRBV6-2 or TRBV6-3 and TRBJ2-7, with TRBD1 matching 8 bases. J was trimmed by 6 bases and V by 5 bases; bases with no gene match: 6. Germline V gives CDR1 MNHEY, CDR2 SVGEGT. The CDR3 runs 13 residues. The CDR3 is CASSPGQGFEQYV. DNA of the CDR3: TGTGCCAGCAGTCCAGGACAGGGATTCGAGCAGTACGTC.

The chain is built from TRBV15 and TRBJ2-5; either TRBD1 or TRBD2 may supply D (5 bases each). V was pared by 1 base and J by 7 bases, with 16 bases between. Looked up from germline, CDR1 is LNHNV and CDR2 is YYDKDF (reference sequence). The CDR3 is 15 amino acids. CDR3 protein: CATSRAEGMGSTQYF. CDR3 sequence (DNA): TGTGCCACCAGCAGAGCCGAGGGGATGGGGTCGACCCAGTACTTC. The whole variable domain, remainder taken from reference TRBV15 and TRBJ2-5, is DAMVIQNPRYQVTQFGKPVTLSCSQTLNHNVMYWYQQKSSQAPKLLFHYYDKDFNNEADTPDNFQSRRPNTSFCFLDIRSPGLGDTAMYLCATSRAEGMGSTQYFGPGTRLLVL.

This sequence joins TRBV6-5 and TRBJ2-3; D uncertain. Germline CDR1 and CDR2: MNHEY and SVGAGI. CDR3 length: 15 residues. The germline V and J ends were trimmed by 2 bases and 2 bases, with 11 bases remaining between them. CDR3 sequence: CASSYDLQLTDTQYF. The CDR3 nucleotides read TGTGCCAGCAGTTACGATTTACAGCTCACAGATACGCAGTATTTT.

This clonotype showed up many times. The chain uses TRBV6-4 and TRBJ2-3; 10 bases agree with TRBD2. This CDR3 comprises 15 residues. The V and J ends lost 0 bases and 4 bases, in that order; junction bases with no gene match: 1. Germline V CDR1 and CDR2: MRHNA, SNTAGT. The CDR3 region has the DNA TGTGCCAGCAGTGACTCTAGCGGGGGGCCAGATACGCAGTATTTT. Its translation: CASSDSSGGPDTQYF.